The rows below give T cell receptor beta chains drawn from one sample of a study of cytomegalovirus exposure and HLA in healthy donors. The data were produced by immunoSEQ multiplex PCR, yet TCRdb's version contains in-frame clones alone and is incomplete. This repertoire includes under 75,000 clones. The source material was PBMCs. Receptors were obtained from a female donor in good health and CMV-seropositive. Each CDR3 is given with its conserved first and last residue. Fields, in order: V gene, D gene, J gene, CDR3 DNA, CDR3 protein. D genes are given only for firm matches.

TRBV30	TRBD2	TRBJ2-5	TGTGCCTGGAGTGTACGAAGGACTAGCGGGGCCCAAGAGACCCAGTACTTC	CAWSVRRTSGAQETQYF
TRBV9	-	TRBJ2-7	TGTGCCAGCAGCGTAGGGGGGGAAACCTACGAGCAGTACTTC	CASSVGGETYEQYF
TRBV7-4	TRBD2	TRBJ2-7	TGTGCCAGCAGCTTAGATAGCGGGGGGGCCTGGAGCTCCTACGAGCAGTACTTC	CASSLDSGGAWSSYEQYF
TRBV28	TRBD2	TRBJ2-7	TGTGCCAGCAGTTTCCACGGGCTAGCGGATTCCTACGAGCAGTACTTC	CASSFHGLADSYEQYF
TRBV7-3	TRBD2	TRBJ2-7	TGTGCCAGCAGCTCCGGACTAGCGGGAGGCGAGCAGTACTTC	CASSSGLAGGEQYF
TRBV15	-	TRBJ2-2	TGTGCCACCAGCTTACAGGGTGGGGACACCGGGGAGCTGTTTTTT	CATSLQGGDTGELFF
TRBV15	TRBD2	TRBJ2-3	TGTGCCACCAGCCCGGGGGGTGGTACGCAGTATTTT	CATSPGGGTQYF
TRBV5-1	-	TRBJ1-1	TGCGCCAGCAGCCCCTTGGGCTGGAACACTGAAGCTTTCTTT	CASSPLGWNTEAFF
TRBV6-5	TRBD1	TRBJ1-2	TGTGCCAGCAGAGGACAGGTCGGCGGCTACACCTTC	CASRGQVGGYTF
TRBV10-3	-	TRBJ2-2	TGTGCCATCAGTGGAGCGGCGAACACCGGGGAGCTGTTTTTT	CAISGAANTGELFF
TRBV18	-	TRBJ2-5	TGTGCCAGCCTAACAGGGCTTGAAGAGACCCAGTACTTC	CASLTGLEETQYF
TRBV5-1	TRBD2	TRBJ2-3	TGCGCCAGCAGCAGGGGACTAGCCCAGAGGACAGATACGCAGTATTTT	CASSRGLAQRTDTQYF
TRBV25-1	TRBD1	TRBJ2-7	TGTGCCAGCACTCATGGACAGGGATACGAGCAGTACTTC	CASTHGQGYEQYF
TRBV28	TRBD1	TRBJ1-2	TGTGCCAGCAGTTTAGTCTCAGGGGGCGACTATGGCTACACCTTC	CASSLVSGGDYGYTF
TRBV2	TRBD1	TRBJ2-5	TGTGCCAGCAGTACCGGACAGGGGGCGGGAGAGACCCAGTACTTC	CASSTGQGAGETQYF
TRBV6-5	TRBD1	TRBJ1-1	TGTGCCAGCAGTTACGGAGGGGGCTTGAACACTGAAGCTTTCTTT	CASSYGGGLNTEAFF
TRBV29-1	-	TRBJ2-3	TGCAGCGGCGGGGCGAATGGAGATACGCAGTATTTT	CSGGANGDTQYF
TRBV6-1	-	TRBJ1-3	TGTGCCAGCACGGCGGGGGAAGGAGGAAACACCATATATTTT	CASTAGEGGNTIYF
TRBV28	TRBD1	TRBJ1-5	TGTGCCAGCAGTCCACGGGACAGGGAGGATCAGCCCCAGCATTTT	CASSPRDREDQPQHF
TRBV28	TRBD2	TRBJ2-7	TGTGCCACCATTGCGGGGGACTACGAGCAGTACTTC	CATIAGDYEQYF
TRBV30	TRBD2	TRBJ2-1	TGTGCCCACCCTGGGACTAGCGGGGGTTATCTGTTCTTC	CAHPGTSGGYLFF
TRBV28	TRBD2	TRBJ2-3	TGTGCCAGCAAGGCGGGAGGCCCACTAGGGGATACGCAGTATTTT	CASKAGGPLGDTQYF
TRBV7-9	-	TRBJ1-1	TGTGCCAGCAGCCGGGGGGAGGGTACTGAAGCTTTCTTT	CASSRGEGTEAFF
TRBV19	-	TRBJ1-2	TGTGCCAGTAGTATATCAGGGGTCCCGATGTATGGCTACACCTTC	CASSISGVPMYGYTF
TRBV19	TRBD2	TRBJ2-3	TGTGCCAGTAGTATTACTAGCGGGGGCACAGATAAGCAGTATTTT	CASSITSGGTDKQYF
TRBV18	-	TRBJ2-1	TGTGCCAGCTCACCACCGTCAGGATACAATGAGCAGTTCTTC	CASSPPSGYNEQFF
TRBV5-5	-	TRBJ1-3	TGTGCCAGCAGCTTGCAGGGGATCAAACTCGGAAACACCATATATTTT	CASSLQGIKLGNTIYF
TRBV18	-	TRBJ1-4	TGTGCCAGCTCACCTTACAGCCCAACTAATGAAAAACTGTTTTTT	CASSPYSPTNEKLFF
TRBV5-6	-	TRBJ1-1	TGTGCCAGCAGCTTCATCACAGAATTGAACACTGAAGCTTTCTTT	CASSFITELNTEAFF
TRBV29-1	-	TRBJ1-5	TGCAGCGTTGAAGGCCGGGTCCTGCTCAATCAGCCCCAGCATTTT	CSVEGRVLLNQPQHF
TRBV28	-	TRBJ2-5	TGTGCCAGCAGTTTATGGGGCTCTGGAGAGACCCAGTACTTC	CASSLWGSGETQYF
TRBV4-2	TRBD2	TRBJ2-2	TGTGCCAGCAGCCAAGATGCTAGCGGGGGGCCGAACACCGGGGAGCTGTTTTTT	CASSQDASGGPNTGELFF
TRBV18	TRBD1	TRBJ2-7	TGTGCCAGCTCACCCGACAGGGAGCCTGGGGAGCAGTACTTC	CASSPDREPGEQYF
TRBV7-2	-	TRBJ2-2	TGTGCCAGCAGTGCCGGAACCGGGACATATAACACCGGGGAGCTGTTTTTT	CASSAGTGTYNTGELFF
TRBV30	TRBD1	TRBJ1-5	TGTGCCTGGAGTGGCCCTTCCGGGGGACAGGGGAACCGGCCCCAGCATTTT	CAWSGPSGGQGNRPQHF
TRBV7-2	TRBD1	TRBJ1-6	TGTGCCAGCAGCCCCGCAGGGGGCGGTAATTCACCCCTCCACTTT	CASSPAGGGNSPLHF
TRBV29-1	-	TRBJ1-1	TGCAGCGGGGGGAGGGCCGGCACTGAAGCTTTCTTT	CSGGRAGTEAFF
TRBV4-2	TRBD1	TRBJ1-1	TGTGCCAGCAGCCCGCCTCTTTCCCGGGACAGAACGATTGAAGCTTTCTTT	CASSPPLSRDRTIEAFF
TRBV10-3	TRBD1	TRBJ1-1	TGTGCCATCAGGGACAGGGGAGCTGAAGCTTTCTTT	CAIRDRGAEAFF
TRBV19	-	TRBJ1-5	TGTGCCAGTAGTATAGACGGGGGGAAGGGACAGCCCCAGCATTTT	CASSIDGGKGQPQHF
TRBV6-5	TRBD1	TRBJ1-5	TGTGCCAGCAGTTCCGGGACAGTATATAGCAATCAGCCCCAGCATTTT	CASSSGTVYSNQPQHF
TRBV27	-	TRBJ2-7	TGTGCCAGCAGTTTAAGGGGCCACGAGCAGTACTTC	CASSLRGHEQYF
TRBV11-2	TRBD2	TRBJ2-7	TGTGCCAGCAGCTCCCCCCGGGGGACTAGCCGAGGGGAGCAGTACTTC	CASSSPRGTSRGEQYF
TRBV19	-	TRBJ1-2	TGTGCCAGTAGTAGACGGAGAGGTGACCTGGATGGCTACACCTTC	CASSRRRGDLDGYTF
TRBV19	TRBD1	TRBJ1-1	TGTGCCAGTAGCCGGGACAGGGACTACACTGAAGCTTTCTTT	CASSRDRDYTEAFF
TRBV4-1	-	TRBJ2-2	TGCGCCAGCAGCCAGGCGGCCGGGGAGCTGTTTTTT	CASSQAAGELFF
TRBV30	TRBD2	TRBJ2-3	TGTGCCTGGAGTGGGGCGGGAGGGGTCGATACGCAGTATTTT	CAWSGAGGVDTQYF
TRBV9	-	TRBJ2-2	TGTGCCAGCAGCGTGCTGCGGGAGAACACCGGGGAGCTGTTTTTT	CASSVLRENTGELFF
TRBV27	-	TRBJ1-1	TGTGCCACCCTAACTAGTGGGAGGACTGAAGCTTTCTTT	CATLTSGRTEAFF
TRBV5-6	-	TRBJ1-1	TGTGCCAGCAGCTTTAGCCATCGGAACACTGAAGCTTTCTTT	CASSFSHRNTEAFF
TRBV4-2	-	TRBJ2-7	TGTGCCAGCAGCCAAGATAGAACCTACGAGCAGTACTTC	CASSQDRTYEQYF
TRBV29-1	TRBD1	TRBJ1-6	TGCAGCGTTAGACAGGGAGAACATTCACCCCTCCACTTT	CSVRQGEHSPLHF
TRBV4-1	-	TRBJ2-6	TGCGCCAGCAGCCAAGGATCGAGATCTGGGGCCAACGTCCTGACTTTC	CASSQGSRSGANVLTF
TRBV10-3	TRBD2	TRBJ2-2	TGTGCCATCGGACTAGCGGGGACGACCGGGGAGCTGTTTTTT	CAIGLAGTTGELFF
TRBV4-3	-	TRBJ2-1	TGCGCCAGCAGCCATGCCGGGAAGGAGCAGTTCTTC	CASSHAGKEQFF